Described below is a single TCR beta chain sequence and its context. These data belong to a study of T-cell memory formation after mild COVID-19. MiXCR, applied by TCRdb to the 5' RACE reads, yields one record per CDR3 protein. This sample has roughly 370,000 distinct CDR3 sequences, with around a sixth found just once. The ends were cut back, 3 bases at V and 4 bases at J, with 15 bases in the middle. Germline CDR1 is LGHNA and CDR2 is YSLEER. The CDR3 loop spans 15 amino acids. V gene TRBV4-3 combines with J gene TRBJ2-5, with a weak D call TRBD2 (6 bases). The receptor was derived from a man aged 18 to 35 who had mild COVID-19 (a few samples of this study predate the infection). Cell type and time point are not known. The sequencing input was PBMCs or a T cell subset sorted from them (not recorded which). CDR3 sequence reads: CASSHASAGRETQYF. DNA of the CDR3: TGCGCCAGCAGCCACGCTAGCGCTGGTCGAGAGACCCAGTACTTC.